The clone carrying this TCR beta chain was counted a few times. Its specificity is unknown. These data are taken from a study of vaccination and CD4 T cells after COVID-19. This sample's treatment: roughly 10-day PBMC culture with coronavirus spike peptide pools or control peptides (ViraFEST assay). The culture of 2 million to 2.5 million PBMCs per well included about 11 IU/ml IL-2 and about 11 ug/ml peptide pools. The V end was cut by 3 bases, the J end by 3 bases, with 9 bases between. Germline CDR1 reads LNHDA; CDR2 reads SQIVND (reference sequence). This CDR3 spans 14 amino acids. The Oncomine TCR Beta short-read assay was applied to DNA of cultured CD4+ T cells. Each CDR3 protein is one row after TCRdb ran MiXCR on the PCR reads. The repertoire holds roughly 9,800 distinct CDR3 sequences, 45% to 55% seen once, with 10% to 15% in the top ten. Study outcomes and limitations: SARS-CoV-2-reactive clonotype medians increased from around 21 to 38, not significantly.

This chain connects TRBV19 to TRBJ1-5, with D perhaps TRBD1 (6 bases). The sequence was collected from a human donor who had recovered from COVID-19. The specimen sequenced was CD4+ T cells from blood, cultured in vitro. As DNA, the CDR3 is TGTGCCAGTAGTATGAGGGACAACAATCAGCCCCAGCATTTT. Its translation is CASSMRDNNQPQHF.